These 17 T cell receptor beta chains came from one sample sequenced in a study of blood T cell repertoires in COVID-19. Libraries were prepared by immunoSEQ multiplex PCR; TCRdb keeps only in-frame clonotypes and omits some of them. Of around 100,000 clones listed, roughly 85% are singletons. Sequencing input: peripheral blood. These receptors originate from a middle-aged man with acute or convalescent COVID-19.

The chain combines TRBV13 with TRBJ1-6; the D is unclear. V was shortened by 3 bases and J by 7 bases, with 4 bases between the two germline ends. The CDR3 length is 12 residues. CDR1 is PRHDT, CDR2 FYEKMQ, per germline (reference sequence). Here the CDR3 reads CASSFLNSPLHF. In DNA, the CDR3 is TGTGCCAGCAGCTTCCTAAATTCACCCCTCCACTTT.

There are a few counts of this clone. The V and J genes are TRBV30 and TRBJ1-6, with 7 bases fitting TRBD1. There are 12 residues in the CDR3. From germline, CDR1 is GTSNPN and CDR2 SVGIG (reference sequence). V lost 8 bases and J lost 8; bases outside the gene matches: 6. The CDR3: CAREGADSPLHF. CDR3 sequence (DNA): TGTGCCCGGGAGGGGGCAGATTCACCCCTCCACTTT.

The V gene is TRBV4-2, the J gene TRBJ2-7; 8 bases are shared with TRBD1. The germline gives CDR1 LGHNA, CDR2 YNFKEQ. CDR3 length: 15 amino acids. V was clipped by 4 bases and J by 0 bases; unmatched bases: 5. The CDR3 loop is CASSRDRLDSYEQYF. The CDR3 bases are TGTGCCAGCAGCCGGGACAGGCTCGACTCCTACGAGCAGTACTTC.

This rearrangement joins TRBV7-6 to TRBJ2-3; 13 bases fit TRBD2. Germline-derived CDR1 and CDR2 are SGHVS and FNYEAQ. CDR3 length equals 19 residues. The junction had 8 bases not matched to a gene; V was cut back by 1 base and J by 1 base. The chain's CDR3 is CASSLGRTSGGRGTDTQYF. In nucleotides, the CDR3 is TGTGCCAGCAGCTTAGGGAGGACTAGCGGGGGCCGGGGCACAGATACGCAGTATTTT.

The chain carries TRBV2 and TRBJ2-1, with TRBD2 identical over 11 bases. The germline V gene has CDR1 SNHLY and CDR2 FYNNEI. The CDR3 contains 13 residues. V lost 7 bases and J lost 8; bases outside the gene matches: 4. This CDR3 is CASNSGGGYEQFF. CDR3 nucleotide sequence: TGTGCCAGCAATAGCGGGGGGGGTTATGAGCAGTTCTTC.

The J gene is TRBJ1-5, the V gene TRBV28, with D maybe TRBD1 (5 bases). Germline V gives CDR1 MDHEN, CDR2 SYDVKM. Trimming took 6 bases from V and 3 from J, leaving 9 bases between them. This CDR3 spans 13 amino acids. Written as DNA, the CDR3 is TGTGCCAGCAGAACCAGGGACAATCAGCCCCAGCATTTT. This gives the protein CASRTRDNQPQHF.

V and J are TRBV7-9 and TRBJ2-2; TRBD1 is a possible D gene (6 bases). The germline CDR1 and CDR2 sequences are SEHNR and FQNEAQ (reference sequence). The CDR3 extends over 16 amino acids. Between the trimmed V and J ends, which lost 1 base and 1 base, there was a span of 10 bases. CDR3 region: CASSLGTGMNTGELFF. CDR3 DNA sequence: TGTGCCAGCAGCTTAGGAACAGGGATGAACACCGGGGAGCTGTTTTTT.

This chain uses TRBV9 with TRBJ2-7; TRBD1 matches at 7 bases. This CDR3 spans 14 amino acids. Germline V CDR1 and CDR2: SGDLS, YYNGEE. V was pared by 4 bases and J by 4 bases, with 8 bases of the junction left unmatched. DNA for the CDR3: TGTGCCAGCAGCCCGGGACAGAGCTTTTACGAGCAGTACTTC. Residues: CASSPGQSFYEQYF.

This chain links TRBV20-1 with TRBJ2-1; possible D gene TRBD1, 6 bases. Germline V gene lookup returns CDR1 DFQATT and CDR2 SNEGSKA (reference sequence). Trimming removed 6 bases at V and 9 bases at J, with 12 bases between. This CDR3 has 11 amino acids. CDR3 region: CSAYRDGEQFF. CDR3 DNA sequence: TGCAGTGCCTACAGGGACGGTGAGCAGTTCTTC.

The V and J genes are TRBV18 and TRBJ1-1; 7 positions agree with TRBD1. CDR3 length: 18 residues. V lost 2 bases, J lost 3 bases, and 15 bases stayed unmatched. Germline loops: CDR1 KGHSH, CDR2 LQKENI. CDR3 sequence: CASSPRGRQGWEDTEAFF. Here the CDR3 DNA reads TGTGCCAGCTCACCAAGGGGTCGACAGGGATGGGAGGACACTGAAGCTTTCTTT.

In its sample, this clone was seen a few times. The chain carries TRBV6-5 and TRBJ1-5; a possible D gene is TRBD1 (5 bases). The germline gives CDR1 MNHEY, CDR2 SVGAGI. The V gene lost 6 bases and the J gene lost 0 bases, with 9 bases spanning the gap. The CDR3 contains 14 residues. The CDR3 loop reads CASRRQNSNQPQHF. In nucleotides, the CDR3 is TGTGCCAGCAGAAGACAGAATAGCAATCAGCCCCAGCATTTT.

CDR3 in DNA: TGCGCCAGCACCCAGGACAGACAGACAGATACGCAGTATTTT. Translation gives CASTQDRQTDTQYF. The genes are TRBV5-1 and TRBJ2-3; TRBD1 is a possible D gene (6 bases). V was trimmed by 6 bases and J by 3 bases, leaving 14 bases between them. CDR1 and CDR2 (germline): SGHRS, YFSETQ. The CDR3 spans 14 residues. Looking up the rest from reference TRBV5-1 and TRBJ2-3 gives the full variable domain: KAGVTQTPRYLIKTRGQQVTLSCSPISGHRSVSWYQQTPGQGLQFLFEYFSETQRNKGNFPGRFSGRQFSNSRSEMNVSTLELGDSALYLCASTQDRQTDTQYFGPGTRLTVL.

This chain uses TRBV4-3 with TRBJ1-2; D gene uncertain. The V and J ends lost 4 bases and 0 bases respectively, with 9 bases between them. The CDR3 covers 14 residues. The germline V gene has CDR1 LGHNA and CDR2 YSLEER. CDR3 sequence (DNA): TGCGCCAGCAGCCTATCGCGAGCTAACTATGGCTACACCTTC. Translating it yields CASSLSRANYGYTF.

The chain has TRBV27 and TRBJ2-5; D ambiguous. The CDR3 is made up of 14 amino acids. V was shortened by 2 bases and J by 5 bases, with 12 bases between the two germline ends. Germline V gene sequence: CDR1 MNHEY, CDR2 SMNVEV (reference sequence). The chain's CDR3 is CASSLTLGEETQYF. The CDR3 DNA sequence: TGTGCCAGCAGTTTAACGTTAGGAGAGGAGACCCAGTACTTC.

V and J are TRBV3-1 (or the pseudogene TRBV3-2) and TRBJ2-3; 7 bases map to TRBD1. Germline CDR1 LGHDT, CDR2 YNNKEL (reference sequence). There are 15 residues in the CDR3. With 4 bases clipped from V and 2 bases from J, the junction kept 6 bases outside the gene matches. The CDR3 DNA follows: TGTGCCAGCAGCCCCCGACAGGGAGTCACAGATACGCAGTATTTT. Translating gives CASSPRQGVTDTQYF.

The chain recombines TRBV3-1 (or the pseudogene TRBV3-2) with TRBJ2-3; TRBD2 aligns across 9 bases. Trimming removed 4 bases from V and 6 bases from J; junction bases left unmatched: 11. From germline, CDR1 is LGHDT and CDR2 YNNKEL (reference sequence). The CDR3 has 16 amino acids. The CDR3 protein is CASSRSGLAGLDTQYF. DNA for the CDR3: TGTGCCAGCAGCCGAAGCGGGCTAGCGGGGCTCGATACGCAGTATTTT.

The J gene is TRBJ2-1, the V gene TRBV6-4; the match to TRBD2 covers 12 bases. Per the germline V gene, CDR1 is MRHNA and CDR2 is SNTAGT. The CDR3 spans 15 residues. V shed 3 bases and J 8 bases; nucleotides not matched to a gene: 5. The CDR3 loop is CASSDLAGGPDEQFF. In nucleotides, the CDR3 is TGTGCCAGCAGTGATCTAGCGGGGGGGCCCGATGAGCAGTTCTTC.